One sample yielded the 15 T cell receptor beta chains listed below, sequenced in a study of blood T cell repertoires in COVID-19. Measured with immunoSEQ multiplex PCR; TCRdb has only the in-frame clones, and not every one. The profile shows 250,000 or so clones, roughly 90% of them singletons. Sequenced material: peripheral blood. The receptor source for this set is a man aged 60-69 years with acute or convalescent COVID-19.

V gene TRBV19 combines with J gene TRBJ2-1; 13 positions match TRBD2. Unmatched junction bases numbered 3, after V lost 9 bases and J lost 7 bases. CDR1 is LNHDA, CDR2 SQIVND, per germline (reference sequence). The CDR3 length is 13 residues. CDR3 amino acids: CASTTSGRNEQFF. CDR3 coding DNA: TGTGCCAGCACGACTAGCGGGAGGAATGAGCAGTTCTTC.

The CDR3 DNA is TGTGCCAGCTCACCAAGGACTGCGAACACTGAAGCTTTCTTT. Protein: CASSPRTANTEAFF. The chain carries TRBV18 and TRBJ1-1, with no clear D. CDR1 and CDR2 from the germline V gene are KGHSH and LQKENI. The CDR3 covers 14 residues. The ends were cut back, 2 bases at V and 1 base at J, with 8 bases in the middle.

The J gene is TRBJ2-7, the V gene TRBV28, with 9 positions matching TRBD2. Germline trimming cut 6 bases from V and 4 bases from J; bases unmatched to any gene: 10. Germline-derived CDR1 and CDR2 are MDHEN and SYDVKM. This CDR3 region has 15 residues. CDR3 in amino acids: CASRNTGTSSYEQYF. Written as DNA, the CDR3 is TGTGCCAGCAGAAATACCGGGACTAGCTCTTACGAGCAGTACTTC.

The gene calls are TRBV30 and TRBJ1-3; D unclear. The V end was cut by 0 bases, the J end by 0 bases, with 6 bases between. CDR3 length: 14 residues. Looked up from germline, CDR1 is GTSNPN and CDR2 is SVGIG (reference sequence). The CDR3 sequence is CAWSVLNSGNTIYF. The CDR3 DNA sequence: TGTGCCTGGAGTGTTCTTAACTCTGGAAACACCATATATTTT.

This chain connects TRBV27 to TRBJ1-1; D uncertain. This CDR3 has 14 residues. V lost 1 base, J lost 1 base, and 7 bases lay in between. CDR1 MNHEY and CDR2 SMNVEV come from the germline V gene (reference sequence). In nucleotides, the CDR3 is TGTGCCAGCAGTTTATTATCGGGGAACACTGAAGCTTTCTTT. Amino acid sequence: CASSLLSGNTEAFF.

The chain carries TRBV5-1 and TRBJ1-1; possible D gene TRBD1, 5 bases. The V and J ends lost 4 bases and 3 bases respectively, with 13 bases between them. The CDR3 is 14 residues long. Germline-derived CDR1 and CDR2 are SGHRS and YFSETQ. The CDR3 DNA is TGCGCCAGCAGCCCGGACATCCGCTACACTGAAGCTTTCTTT. This codes for CASSPDIRYTEAFF.

The chain combines TRBV30 with TRBJ1-2; D remains ambiguous. Germline assignment: CDR1 GTSNPN and CDR2 SVGIG (reference sequence). CDR3 length: 15 residues. V was cut by 1 base and J by 9 bases, with 21 bases left in between. CDR3 in DNA: TGTGCCTGGAGTGCTTCGTCGAGGAGCCCCAATAGCTACACCTTC. This gives the protein CAWSASSRSPNSYTF.

The rearrangement links TRBV11-3 to TRBJ2-1, with TRBD1 identical over 10 bases. J lost 9 bases, V lost 5 bases, and 7 bases had no gene match. The germline gives CDR1 SGHNT, CDR2 YENEEA. The CDR3 is made up of 14 amino acids. The CDR3 nucleotides read TGTGCCAGCAGCCGGGACAGGGGAGCGGGTGAGCAGTTCTTC. This sequence encodes CASSRDRGAGEQFF.

For the CDR3, the DNA is TGTGCCAGCAGCGTAGACCCGTATAGGGGGCATAATTCACCCCTCCACTTT. This gives the protein CASSVDPYRGHNSPLHF. This sequence joins TRBV9 and TRBJ1-6; TRBD1 matches 7 bases. J was trimmed by 5 bases and V by 0 bases; bases with no gene match: 8. Germline V CDR1 and CDR2: SGDLS, YYNGEE. The CDR3 runs to 17 residues.

The chain couples TRBV30 to TRBJ2-7; weak D call: TRBD2 (5 bases). CDR3 size: 13 residues. Germline V lookup: CDR1 GTSNPN, CDR2 SVGIG (reference sequence). The V and J ends lost 4 bases and 7 bases respectively, with 17 bases between them. The CDR3 sequence is CAWKRTATGEQYF. Here the CDR3 DNA reads TGTGCCTGGAAACGGACTGCTACTGGGGAGCAGTACTTC.

This chain joins TRBV6-6 and TRBJ1-3, with D maybe TRBD1 (5 bases). Trimming took off 10 bases at V and 4 bases at J, with 14 bases between the two ends. Germline values: CDR1 MNHNY, CDR2 SVGAGI (reference sequence). CDR3 length equals 13 residues. CDR3 loop: CAIQAAGGNTIYF. The CDR3 DNA follows: TGTGCCATACAGGCCGCCGGAGGAAACACCATATATTTT.

This clone appeared once. The V call is TRBV19, the J call TRBJ1-1, with a possible D match to TRBD1 (6 bases). Trimming took off 7 bases at V and 5 bases at J, with 23 bases between the two ends. This CDR3 is 16 amino acids long. Germline V gene lookup returns CDR1 LNHDA and CDR2 SQIVND (reference sequence). This chain's CDR3 is CASNSRDTYDGTEAFF. CDR3 DNA: TGTGCCAGTAATTCCCGGGACACATACGACGGGACTGAAGCTTTCTTT.

The CDR3 region is CASSGGTGYETQYF. Written as DNA, the CDR3 is TGTGCCAGCAGCGGAGGGACAGGATATGAGACCCAGTACTTC. This rearrangement joins TRBV9 to TRBJ2-5; 8 bases align to TRBD1. Germline V gives CDR1 SGDLS, CDR2 YYNGEE. CDR3 length equals 14 residues. Trimming removed 3 bases from V and 5 bases from J; junction bases left unmatched: 6. Variable domain in full (rest from reference TRBV9 and TRBJ2-5): DSGVTQTPKHLITATGQRVTLRCSPRSGDLSVYWYQQSLDQGLQFLIQYYNGEERAKGNILERFSAQQFPDLHSELNLSSLELGDSALYFCASSGGTGYETQYFGPGTRLLVL.

V usage is TRBV9 and J usage is TRBJ2-6; possibly TRBD1 for D (5 bases). The CDR3 has 15 residues. Germline CDR1 and CDR2: SGDLS and YYNGEE. The germline V and J ends were trimmed by 0 bases and 11 bases, with 15 bases remaining between them. CDR3 loop: CASSVGQGWGHVLTF. CDR3 sequence (DNA): TGTGCCAGCAGCGTAGGGCAGGGCTGGGGCCACGTCCTGACTTTC.

The V and J genes are TRBV18 and TRBJ2-1, with D possibly TRBD1 on 6 matching bases. V lost 3 bases to trimming and J lost 0 bases, with 9 bases between them. Germline CDR1 is KGHSH and CDR2 is LQKENI. This CDR3 is 15 amino acids long. In DNA form, the CDR3 reads TGTGCCAGCTCACCTCGGGACACCTCCTACAATGAGCAGTTCTTC. Translating gives CASSPRDTSYNEQFF.